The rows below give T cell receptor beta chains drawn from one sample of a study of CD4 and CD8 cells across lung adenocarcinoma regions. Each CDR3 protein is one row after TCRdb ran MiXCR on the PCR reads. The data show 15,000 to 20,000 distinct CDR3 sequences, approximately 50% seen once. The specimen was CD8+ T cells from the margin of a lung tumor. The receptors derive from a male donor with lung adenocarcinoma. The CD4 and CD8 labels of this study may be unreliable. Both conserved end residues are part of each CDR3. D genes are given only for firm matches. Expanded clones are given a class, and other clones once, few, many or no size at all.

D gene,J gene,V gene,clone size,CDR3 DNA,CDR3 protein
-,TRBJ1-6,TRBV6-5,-,TGTGCCAGCAGTTACCACCGGGCCCTAAATTCACCCCTCCACTTT,CASSYHRALNSPLHF
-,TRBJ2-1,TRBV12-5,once,TGTGCTAGTGCAAACTATGAGCAGTTCTTC,CASANYEQFF
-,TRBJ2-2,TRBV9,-,TGTGCCAGCAGCGTTAGCGGTCCCGGGGAGCTGTTTTTT,CASSVSGPGELFF
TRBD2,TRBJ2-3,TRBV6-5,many,TGTGCCAGCAGTTCCGCTAGCGGGAGTGTCACAGATACGCAGTATTTT,CASSSASGSVTDTQYF
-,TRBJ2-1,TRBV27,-,TGTGCCAGCAGAGACGGGCGGGGCGGCTACAATGAGCAGTTCTTC,CASRDGRGGYNEQFF
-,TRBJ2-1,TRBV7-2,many,TGTGCCAGCAGCTTATCTTTAGGACCCTACAATGAGCAGTTCTTC,CASSLSLGPYNEQFF
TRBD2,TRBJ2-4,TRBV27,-,TGTGCCAGCGGGGGGGAGAGGGCCAAAGACACGCAGTACTTT,CASGGERAKDTQYF
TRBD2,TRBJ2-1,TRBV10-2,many,TGCGCCAGCAACAGCCTAGCGGGAGTTTATGATGAGCAGTTCTTC,CASNSLAGVYDEQFF
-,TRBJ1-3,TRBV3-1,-,TGTGCCAGCAGCCAAGATCGTCGAAACACCATATATTTT,CASSQDRRNTIYF
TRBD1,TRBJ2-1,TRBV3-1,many,TGTGCCAGCAGCTTGCGGACAGGGGGCTGGGGTGAGCAGTTCTTC,CASSLRTGGWGEQFF
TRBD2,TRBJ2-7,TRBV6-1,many,TGTGCCAGCAGTGAAAGGGGCGGGAGCTCCTACGAGCAGTACTTC,CASSERGGSSYEQYF
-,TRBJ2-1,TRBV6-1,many,TGTGCCAGCAGTCAAACCCCCGGCAATGAGCAGTTCTTC,CASSQTPGNEQFF
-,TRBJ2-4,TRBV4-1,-,TGCGGCAGCAGGGGGGACCGAGCCAAAAACATGCAGTACTTC,CGSRGDRAKNMQYF
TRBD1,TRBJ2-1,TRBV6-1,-,TGTGCCAGCTGCAAGACAGGGGAGTACAATGAGCAGTTCTTC,CASCKTGEYNEQFF
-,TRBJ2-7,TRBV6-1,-,TGTGCCAGCAGTGAAGCGGGGCCGTGGGCCAAAGATACGCAGTACTTC,CASSEAGPWAKDTQYF
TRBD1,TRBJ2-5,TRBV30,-,TGTGCCTGGAAGGGGGCGACCCAGTACTTC,CAWKGATQYF
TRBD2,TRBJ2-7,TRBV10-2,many,TGCGCCAGCTACCCTAGCGGGAGGGTATCCTACGAGCAGTACTTC,CASYPSGRVSYEQYF
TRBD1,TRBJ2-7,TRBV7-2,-,TGTGCCAGCAGCTTCAACCCGGGACAGGGATCGCAGTACTTC,CASSFNPGQGSQYF
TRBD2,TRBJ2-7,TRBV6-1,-,TGTGCCAGCAGTGTCGGCGGGGGGCCCTCCTACGAGCAGTACTTC,CASSVGGGPSYEQYF
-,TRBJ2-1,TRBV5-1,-,TGCGCCAGCAGCTTGGGGGGGACTGAGTTGGTGCAGTTCTTC,CASSLGGTELVQFF
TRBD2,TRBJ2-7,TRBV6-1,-,TGTGCCAGCAGACTAGCGGGAGGCCAAGATACGCAGTACTTC,CASRLAGGQDTQYF
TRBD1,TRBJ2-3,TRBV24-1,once,TGTGCCACCAGTCGGGACAGGGGTACAGATACGCAGTATTTT,CATSRDRGTDTQYF
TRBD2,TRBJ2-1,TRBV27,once,TGTGCCAGCACCACTAAACTAGCGGGAGTCTACAATGAGCAGTTCTTC,CASTTKLAGVYNEQFF
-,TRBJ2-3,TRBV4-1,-,TGCGCCAGCAGCCGGGGGTCGGCGGGCGGGGACAAAGATACGCAGTATTTC,CASSRGSAGGDKDTQYF
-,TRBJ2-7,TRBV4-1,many,TGCGCCAGCAGCCAAGAAGAAGGATACGAGCAGTACTTC,CASSQEEGYEQYF